This T cell receptor beta chain was retrieved from a study of blood T cell repertoires in COVID-19. Across the study: The United States, Italy and Spain were the sources of the acute and convalescent COVID-19 samples. Sources were T cells, B-cell-depleted T cells, or PBMCs; the material itself was cDNA or gDNA.

Trimming took 3 bases from V and 1 from J, leaving 18 bases between them. This CDR3 has 17 amino acids. The germline V gene has CDR1 MNHNS and CDR2 SASEGT. Clones were read by immunoSEQ multiplex PCR, and TCRdb kept only the in-frame ones, dropping some. Among about 68,000 clones, around 87% were seen once, and the ten largest hold 2.7%. Sequenced material: peripheral blood. The source of this sequence is a man aged 45-60 years with acute or convalescent COVID-19. V usage is TRBV6-1 and J usage is TRBJ1-1; D is possibly TRBD1 (5 bases). The CDR3 protein is CASSDPSVAGKNTEAFF. CDR3 bases: TGTGCCAGCAGTGACCCCTCTGTCGCAGGGAAGAACACTGAAGCTTTCTTT.